This TCR beta chain was retrieved from a study of neurological immune-mediated disorders. Whole-study results and caveats: Because no CDR3 amino acid sequences were shared across subjects by expanded clones, private repertoires were suggested in all groups.

This clonotype was seen at least ten times. Its cognate antigen is unknown. 5'RACE employing 10-nucleotide random UMIs yielded the cDNA. TCRdb fed the 5' RACE reads into MiXCR, producing one record per CDR3 protein. This sample has around 70,000 distinct CDR3 sequences; roughly 3.1% occur once, and the top ten carry 4.5% to 6.5%. The CDR3 spans 14 residues. Material: PBMCs. This TCR came from a woman aged 45-65 years with multiple sclerosis. The genes are TRBV21-1 and TRBJ1-2. TRBV21-1 is tagged as a pseudogene. The CDR3 nucleotides are TGTGCCAGCAGCAAAAGGAGGGGTCACTATGGCTACACCTTC. Amino acids: CASSKRRGHYGYTF.